This TCR beta chain was identified in a study of blood T cell repertoires in COVID-19. Study-level background: Samples came from the United States, Italy and Spain, spanning acute and convalescent COVID-19.

This CDR3 region has 16 residues. Trimming took 3 bases from V and 4 from J; bases not matched to a gene: 11. The V gene's germline CDR1 is GTSNPN and CDR2 SVGIG (reference sequence). In the original workflow: Scientists estimated how many nucleated cells there were by amplifying reference gene primers. The data were produced by immunoSEQ multiplex PCR, yet TCRdb's version contains in-frame clones alone and is incomplete. The DNA gave D and trimming, while V, J and clone size come from that table. The sample shows about 140,000 clones, approximately 80% of them seen only once. The specimen was peripheral blood. The source is a human donor in a cohort sampled during active COVID-19. V usage is TRBV30 and J usage is TRBJ1-1, with 10 bases matching TRBD1. CDR3 in DNA: TGTGCCTGGAGCGCTCGACAGGGGGCGCAGAGCACTGAAGCTTTCTTT. Its protein product is CAWSARQGAQSTEAFF.